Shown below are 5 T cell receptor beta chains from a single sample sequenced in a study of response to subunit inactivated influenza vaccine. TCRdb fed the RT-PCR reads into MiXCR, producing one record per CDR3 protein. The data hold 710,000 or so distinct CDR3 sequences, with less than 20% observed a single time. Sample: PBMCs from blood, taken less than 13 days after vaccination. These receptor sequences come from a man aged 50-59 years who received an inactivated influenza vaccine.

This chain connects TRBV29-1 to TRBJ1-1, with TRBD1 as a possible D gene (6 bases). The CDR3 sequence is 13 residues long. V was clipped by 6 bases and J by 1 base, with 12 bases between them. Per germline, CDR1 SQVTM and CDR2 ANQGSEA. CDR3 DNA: TGCAGCGTGCAACAGGGTCAGAACACTGAAGCTTTCTTT. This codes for CSVQQGQNTEAFF.

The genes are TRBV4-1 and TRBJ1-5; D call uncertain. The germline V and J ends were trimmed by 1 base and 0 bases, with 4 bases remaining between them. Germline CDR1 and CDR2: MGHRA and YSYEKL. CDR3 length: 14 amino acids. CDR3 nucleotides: TGCGCCAGCAGCCAAGTGATTAGCAATCAGCCCCAGCATTTT. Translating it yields CASSQVISNQPQHF.

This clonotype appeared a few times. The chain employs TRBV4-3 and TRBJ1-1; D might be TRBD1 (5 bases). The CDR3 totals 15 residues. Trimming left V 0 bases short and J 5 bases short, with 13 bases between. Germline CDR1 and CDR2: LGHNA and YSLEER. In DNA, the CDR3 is TGCGCCAGCAGCCAAGAGAGGGGAGGGAAGACTGAAGCTTTCTTT. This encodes CASSQERGGKTEAFF.

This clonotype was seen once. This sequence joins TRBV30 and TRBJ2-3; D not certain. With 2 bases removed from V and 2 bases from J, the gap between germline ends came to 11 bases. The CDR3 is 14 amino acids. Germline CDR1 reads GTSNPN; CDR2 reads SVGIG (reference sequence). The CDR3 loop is CAWSKTFLTDTQYF. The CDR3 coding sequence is TGTGCCTGGAGTAAAACATTCCTCACAGATACGCAGTATTTT.

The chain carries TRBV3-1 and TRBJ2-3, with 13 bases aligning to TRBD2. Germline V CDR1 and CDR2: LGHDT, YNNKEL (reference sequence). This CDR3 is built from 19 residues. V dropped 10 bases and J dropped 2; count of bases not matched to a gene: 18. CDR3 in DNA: TGTGCCATCAGTCCCTCTCAAGGACTAGCGGGAGAAAACACAGATACGCAGTATTTT. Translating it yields CAISPSQGLAGENTDTQYF.